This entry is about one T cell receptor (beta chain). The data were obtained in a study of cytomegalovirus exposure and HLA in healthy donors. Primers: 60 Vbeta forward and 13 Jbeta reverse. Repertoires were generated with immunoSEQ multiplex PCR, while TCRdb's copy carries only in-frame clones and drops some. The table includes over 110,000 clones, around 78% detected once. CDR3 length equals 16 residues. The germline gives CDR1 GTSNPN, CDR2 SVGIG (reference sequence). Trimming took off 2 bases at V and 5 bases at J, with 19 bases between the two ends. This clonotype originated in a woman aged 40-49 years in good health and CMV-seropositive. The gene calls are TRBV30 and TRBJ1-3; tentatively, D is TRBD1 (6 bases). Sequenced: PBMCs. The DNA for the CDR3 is TGTGCCTGGAGTCGTAACAGGGCCGAAGCTCGAAACACCATATATTTT. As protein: CAWSRNRAEARNTIYF. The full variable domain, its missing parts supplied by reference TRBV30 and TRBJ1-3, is SQTIHQWPATLVQPVGSPLSLECTVEGTSNPNLYWYRQAAGRGLQLLFYSVGIGQISSEVPQNLSASRPQDRQFILSSKKLLLSDSGFYLCAWSRNRAEARNTIYFGEGSWLTVV.